In its sample, the clone carrying this T cell receptor beta chain was seen many times. No antigen is known for it. In making diagnoses, clinical symptoms, serum thyroxine and TRAb, thyroid ultrasound and orbital computed tomography were all used. Cells are PBMCs isolated from over 7.5 ml of fresh blood. The CDR3 regions of TCR beta were amplified from RNA transcripts. HTBI primers were employed in a first-round RT-PCR of the TCR CDR3. MiXCR, run by TCRdb on the multiplex PCR reads, gives a single entry per CDR3 protein. The sample has under 550,000 distinct CDR3 sequences, about an eighth seen once. The record originates from a study of T cells in Graves' hyperthyroidism and ophthalmopathy. Study-level points and caveats: Ophthalmopathy, as predicted by the model, came a median about seven months after the prediction. Most thyroid-expanded clonotypes above 0.001 were also found in blood.

The CDR3 length is 16 residues. V lost 5 bases, J lost 4 bases, and 21 bases lay in between. CDR1 is SGHRS, CDR2 YFSETQ, per germline. The sequence came from a woman aged 18-29 years with Graves' hyperthyroidism. The sequenced sample consisted of blood. This sequence joins TRBV5-1 and TRBJ1-1; D is possibly TRBD1 (6 bases). CDR3 loop: CASRAGAGRASTEAFF. The CDR3 DNA is TGCGCCAGCAGGGCAGGGGCGGGCAGAGCTAGCACTGAAGCTTTCTTT.